Presented here are 2 T cell receptor beta chains from one specimen sequenced in a study of T cell changes during pregnancy in multiple sclerosis. TCRdb's table, derived via immunoSEQ multiplex PCR, lists solely in-frame clones and lacks some. The sample includes tens of thousands of clones, 80% to 90% seen only once; the top ten take around 6.9%. This specimen consisted of CD8+ T cells from peripheral blood mononuclear cells, obtained in the second trimester of pregnancy. All receptors derive from a female donor with multiple sclerosis, enrolled in a pregnancy study.

The CDR3 DNA sequence: TGTGCCAGCAGTTTAGCCTGGACAGGGGCCTACACTGAAGCTTTCTTT. Translation: CASSLAWTGAYTEAFF. The V gene is TRBV28, the J gene TRBJ1-1; 9 nucleotides line up with TRBD1. Germline V gene data show CDR1 as MDHEN and CDR2 as SYDVKM. V lost 2 bases to trimming and J lost 3 bases; unmatched junction nucleotides: 7. This CDR3 has 16 residues.

The chain has TRBV19 and TRBJ1-2, with 8 bases identical to TRBD1. Germline CDR1 is LNHDA and CDR2 is SQIVND (reference sequence). Unmatched junction bases numbered 5, after V lost 0 bases and J lost 2 bases. The CDR3 sequence is 16 residues long. The CDR3 protein is CASSIDRTGNNYGYTF. As DNA, the CDR3 is TGTGCCAGTAGTATAGACCGGACAGGGAACAACTATGGCTACACCTTC.